This TCR beta chain was found in a study of T-cell reconstitution after alpha-beta-depleted transplantation in children. As to this clonotype: Antigen unknown.

Study-wide results and limits: It was reported that alpha-beta T cells came from several hundred expanded graft clones (about two months after transplant).

Unique molecular identifiers were built into the TCRbeta library. TCRdb ran MiXCR on the PCR reads and lists one entry per CDR3 protein. The table lists about 470,000 distinct CDR3 sequences, 43% of them singletons, with 27% in the top ten. The receptor was derived from a girl under 10 years old with aplastic anemia, due to receive a stem cell transplant. This specimen consisted of PBMCs, obtained before TCRalphabeta/CD19-depleted stem cell transplant.

CDR3 loop: CSAGLMRGKTPYEQYF. DNA for the CDR3: TGCAGTGCTGGACTCATGAGAGGGAAGACGCCCTACGAGCAGTACTTC. V and J are TRBV20-1 and TRBJ2-7; D perhaps matches TRBD2 (5 bases). Trimming cost V 5 bases and J 2 bases, with 22 bases left between them. Germline loops: CDR1 DFQATT, CDR2 SNEGSKA (reference sequence). The CDR3 length is 16 residues.